This T cell receptor (beta chain) is drawn from a study of blood T cell repertoires in COVID-19. For the study at large: Samples came from the United States, Italy and Spain, spanning acute and convalescent COVID-19. Sources were T cells, B-cell-depleted T cells, or PBMCs; the material itself was cDNA or gDNA.

With 2 bases removed from V and 2 bases from J, the gap between germline ends came to 10 bases. Germline V gene data show CDR1 as SGHAT and CDR2 as FQNNGV. This CDR3 contains 15 residues. Per the original data handling: How many nucleated cells were present was estimated from reference gene primer amplification. Assay used: immunoSEQ multiplex PCR; TCRdb lists only in-frame clones, some missing. V and J calls and clone size are as listed in that table; D and trimming were resolved from the DNA. Among 300,000 to 400,000 clones listed, over 80% were seen once. This chain uses TRBV11-2 with TRBJ1-3; no clear D gene. The sequence came from a woman between 50 and 59 years old with COVID-19, enrolled during active disease. Specimen: peripheral blood. CDR3 in DNA: TGTGCCAGCAGCTTATCGAGTTTAGCTGGAAACACCATATATTTT. This translates into CASSLSSLAGNTIYF.